A single sample is the source of the 26 T cell receptor beta chains below, sequenced in a study of blood T cell repertoires in COVID-19. Only in-frame clones appear in the TCRdb table, and some are missing; sequencing was by immunoSEQ multiplex PCR. The repertoire holds fewer than 400,000 clones, with roughly 90% as singletons. The source material was peripheral blood. Receptor source: a woman in her twenties or thirties with COVID-19, enrolled during active disease.

The chain employs TRBV3-1 (or the pseudogene TRBV3-2) and TRBJ2-2; unclear D gene. V lost 6 bases and J lost 4, with 6 bases in between. This CDR3 spans 12 amino acids. The germline CDR1 and CDR2 sequences are LGHDT and YNNKEL (reference sequence). The CDR3 bases are TGTGCCAGCAGTCGGAGCACCGGGGAGCTGTTTTTT. It translates to CASSRSTGELFF.

The chain recombines TRBV21-1 with TRBJ2-2; the table's TRBD2 call for D was not verified on the DNA. TRBV21-1 is termed a pseudogene. This CDR3 region has 16 residues. CDR3 sequence reads: CASSKDVGTSGGGLFF. The CDR3 bases are TGTGCCAGCAGCAAAGACGTAGGGACTAGCGGGGGTGGGCTGTTTTTT.

The V call is TRBV30, the J call TRBJ1-6, with D maybe TRBD1 (5 bases). The V gene lost 3 bases and the J gene lost 10 bases, with 19 bases spanning the gap. This CDR3 spans 15 amino acids. Germline CDR1 reads GTSNPN; CDR2 reads SVGIG (reference sequence). CDR3 coding DNA: TGTGCCTGGAGGACTCTAGGAGCTAAGGGGTCACCCCTCCACTTT. Encoded protein: CAWRTLGAKGSPLHF.

This clone was recorded a few times. The chain links TRBV4-1 to TRBJ1-5, with D hard to call. Trimming took off 4 bases at V and 3 bases at J, with 13 bases between the two ends. Per germline, CDR1 MGHRA and CDR2 YSYEKL. The CDR3 runs 15 residues. CDR3 amino acids: CASSLYPGINQPQHF. CDR3 DNA: TGCGCCAGCAGCCTATATCCGGGAATCAATCAGCCCCAGCATTTT.

This clone occurred once. The chain couples TRBV5-5 to TRBJ2-2, with a weak D call TRBD2 (6 bases). With 2 bases removed from V and 2 bases from J, the gap between germline ends came to 10 bases. CDR3 size: 15 residues. Germline CDR1 and CDR2: SGHKS and YYEKEE (reference sequence). This CDR3 is CASSFGGDNTGELFF. The CDR3 DNA reads as TGTGCCAGCAGCTTCGGGGGTGATAACACCGGGGAGCTGTTTTTT. The full variable domain, completed using reference TRBV5-5 and TRBJ2-2, is DAGVTQSPTHLIKTRGQQVTLRCSPISGHKSVSWYQQVLGQGPQFIFQYYEKEERGRGNFPDRFSARQFPNYSSELNVNALLLGDSALYLCASSFGGDNTGELFFGEGSRLTVL.

The J gene is TRBJ2-7, the V gene TRBV5-1; a weak D match, TRBD2 (6 bases). This CDR3 is 11 amino acids long. The V gene's germline CDR1 is SGHRS and CDR2 YFSETQ. Deletions cut 2 bases from V and 6 bases from J, with 6 bases between. The chain's CDR3 is CASSLAGEQYF. The CDR3, as DNA: TGCGCCAGCAGCTTAGCGGGCGAGCAGTACTTC.

The rearrangement uses TRBV7-8 and TRBJ2-3; D not certain. Germline CDR1 reads SGHVS; CDR2 reads FQNEAQ. The CDR3 is made up of 14 amino acids. V gave up 1 base and J gave up 6 bases, with 11 bases separating them. Written as DNA, the CDR3 is TGTGCCAGCAGCTTAGAGCGCCCCTGGGATACGCAGTATTTT. Its protein is CASSLERPWDTQYF.

The rearrangement links TRBV7-2 to TRBJ2-2; D may be TRBD1 (5 bases). V lost 2 bases, J lost 8 bases, and 15 bases lay in between. This CDR3 contains 15 residues. Germline CDR1 is SGHTA and CDR2 is FQGNSA. DNA for the CDR3: TGTGCCAGCAGCTTACAAGGGGAAGGGTGGGGGGAGCTGTTTTTT. Amino acid sequence: CASSLQGEGWGELFF. Filled out from reference TRBV7-2 and TRBJ2-2, the complete variable domain reads GAGVSQSPSNKVTEKGKDVELRCDPISGHTALYWYRQSLGQGLEFLIYFQGNSAPDKSGLPSDRFSAERTGGSVSTLTIQRTQQEDSAVYLCASSLQGEGWGELFFGEGSRLTVL.

The chain recombines TRBV28 with TRBJ1-1, with D perhaps TRBD1 (6 bases). Germline V gene sequence: CDR1 MDHEN, CDR2 SYDVKM. V was pared by 5 bases and J by 1 base, with 14 bases between. The CDR3 runs 15 residues. The CDR3, as DNA: TGTGCCAGCAGTAGTTGGACAGTGACGAACACTGAAGCTTTCTTT. Encoded protein: CASSSWTVTNTEAFF.

This clone appeared once. The chain employs TRBV5-1 and TRBJ2-1; 8 positions match TRBD1. The CDR3 consists of 14 residues. Trimming took 4 bases from V and 5 from J; bases not matched to a gene: 5. Germline V gene sequence: CDR1 SGHRS, CDR2 YFSETQ. CDR3 in amino acids: CASSRGTGDNEQFF. As DNA, the CDR3 is TGCGCCAGCAGCCGCGGGACAGGCGACAATGAGCAGTTCTTC.

Remarks on this clone: One end of the junction does not line up with germline, which may come from a read error. The genes are TRBV2 and TRBJ1-1, with a weak D call TRBD1 (5 bases). Germline loops: CDR1 SNHLY, CDR2 FYNNEI. The CDR3 contains 15 residues. CDR3 in DNA: TGTGCCAGCGGTGAGGGCTTGGGGCTCCGCACTGAAGCTTTCTTT. It yields the protein CASGEGLGLRTEAFF.

This clone was counted only a few times. The gene calls are TRBV3-1 (or the pseudogene TRBV3-2) and TRBJ1-1; D possibly corresponds to TRBD1 (5 bases). V dropped 0 bases and J dropped 7 bases, with 15 bases sitting between them. The CDR3 is 15 amino acids. Germline loops: CDR1 LGHDT, CDR2 YNNKEL (reference sequence). CDR3 sequence (DNA): TGTGCCAGCAGCCAAGATGGGGCAGGGCCACTTGAAGCTTTCTTT. Its translation: CASSQDGAGPLEAFF.

This chain connects TRBV5-3 to TRBJ2-7, with D maybe TRBD2 (6 bases). TRBV5-3 is given ORF status, its function remaining uncertain. V was pared by 4 bases and J by 6 bases, with 23 bases between. This CDR3 spans 16 amino acids. Written as DNA, the CDR3 is TGTGCCAGAAGCCTGGAGGGTAGTGAGAGAGAGGGCGAGCAGTACTTC. Its protein product is CARSLEGSEREGEQYF.

This chain connects TRBV14 to TRBJ2-5; 13 positions agree with TRBD2. With V trimmed by 4 bases and J by 3 bases, 5 bases remained unmatched. CDR1 and CDR2 from the germline V gene are SGHDN and FVKESK. The CDR3 sequence is 16 residues long. CDR3 loop: CASSRGTSGKKETQYF. CDR3 coding DNA: TGTGCCAGCAGCCGAGGGACTAGCGGGAAGAAAGAGACCCAGTACTTC.

V is TRBV6-5 and J is TRBJ2-7, with 11 bases that match TRBD2. The CDR3 extends over 13 amino acids. Losses at the gene ends were 4 bases for V and 6 bases for J; bases not matched to a gene: 2. In germline, CDR1 is MNHEY, CDR2 SVGAGI. CDR3 coding DNA: TGTGCCAGCAGTTCGGGACTAGCGGTCGAGCAGTACTTC. Protein product: CASSSGLAVEQYF.

This chain joins TRBV7-9 and TRBJ1-1; possibly TRBD1 for D (6 bases). This CDR3 comprises 16 residues. Trimming left V 0 bases short and J 3 bases short, with 14 bases between. Germline assignment: CDR1 SEHNR and CDR2 FQNEAQ (reference sequence). CDR3 amino acids: CASSLARTDVDTEAFF. Here the CDR3 DNA reads TGTGCCAGCAGCTTAGCCCGGACAGATGTCGACACTGAAGCTTTCTTT.

The rearrangement joins TRBV5-1 to TRBJ2-7; maybe TRBD1 (6 bases). Germline CDR1 is SGHRS and CDR2 is YFSETQ. Trimming pared 0 bases from V and 1 base from J, leaving 11 bases between. The CDR3 loop spans 15 amino acids. CDR3 sequence: CASSLEQGPSYEQYF. The CDR3 region has the DNA TGCGCCAGCAGCTTGGAACAGGGTCCTTCCTACGAGCAGTACTTC.

The genes are TRBV6-5 and TRBJ1-2; 7 bases line up with TRBD1. This CDR3 has 14 residues. Per germline, CDR1 MNHEY and CDR2 SVGAGI. V was clipped by 6 bases and J by 4 bases; unmatched bases: 8. CDR3 sequence reads: CASSQVRDSYGYTF. Written as DNA, the CDR3 is TGTGCCAGCAGCCAGGTGAGGGACAGCTATGGCTACACCTTC.

The chain couples TRBV15 to TRBJ2-1, with D perhaps TRBD2 (6 bases). The germline CDR1 and CDR2 sequences are LNHNV and YYDKDF (reference sequence). The V gene lost 0 bases and the J gene lost 7 bases, with 10 bases spanning the gap. This CDR3 is 14 amino acids long. CDR3 DNA: TGTGCCACCAGCAGAGAAAGGACTACTAATGAGCAGTTCTTC. Amino acids: CATSRERTTNEQFF.

The rearrangement joins TRBV3-1 (or the pseudogene TRBV3-2) to TRBJ2-5; D unclear. The V end was cut by 6 bases, the J end by 2 bases, with 16 bases between. The CDR3 is made up of 15 amino acids. CDR1 LGHDT and CDR2 YNNKEL come from the germline V gene (reference sequence). CDR3 loop: CASSYIRLGQETQYF. The CDR3 coding sequence is TGTGCCAGCAGTTACATCCGGCTAGGTCAAGAGACCCAGTACTTC.

The genes are TRBV6-1 and TRBJ2-5; 11 positions agree with TRBD2. Trimming removed 4 bases from V and 5 bases from J; junction bases left unmatched: 9. The CDR3 loop spans 16 amino acids. Germline V gene sequence: CDR1 MNHNS, CDR2 SASEGT. CDR3 in amino acids: CASSGKSGLAGETQYF. Written as DNA, the CDR3 is TGTGCCAGCAGTGGAAAATCCGGACTAGCGGGTGAGACCCAGTACTTC.

The rearrangement joins TRBV29-1 to TRBJ2-5, with D possibly TRBD2 on 6 matching bases. V was shortened by 6 bases and J by 5 bases, with 13 bases between the two germline ends. The CDR3 runs 12 residues. Germline loops: CDR1 SQVTM, CDR2 ANQGSEA. The CDR3 nucleotides read TGCAGCGTGTTGGAGGGTGGGGAGACCCAGTACTTC. Its translation: CSVLEGGETQYF.

As concerns this clone: A read error may account for a junction end that differs from germline. The J gene is TRBJ2-3, the V gene TRBV28; 8 bases agree with TRBD1. The CDR3 loop spans 15 amino acids. Germline V gene sequence: CDR1 MDHEN, CDR2 SYDVKM. For the CDR3, the DNA is TGTGCCAACAGTTACGGACAGGGACCCACAGATACGCAGTATTTT. This translates into CANSYGQGPTDTQYF. Drawing the rest from reference TRBV28 and TRBJ2-3, the complete variable domain is DVKVTQSSRYLVKRTGEKVFLECVQDMDHENMFWYRQDPGLGLRLIYFSYDVKMKEKGDIPEGYSVSREKKERFSLILESASTNQTSMYLCANSYGQGPTDTQYFGPGTRLTVL.

V gene TRBV4-2 combines with J gene TRBJ1-4; 7 bases are shared with TRBD1. Trimming at V came to 0 bases and at J to 5 bases, leaving 6 bases not matched to a gene. The germline V gene has CDR1 LGHNA and CDR2 YNFKEQ. CDR3 size: 16 residues. The CDR3 sequence is CASSQDMTRGNEKLFF. The CDR3 DNA is TGTGCCAGCAGCCAAGATATGACCAGGGGGAATGAAAAACTGTTTTTT.

A few counts support this clone. Here the CDR3 reads CASSLGPGNTEAFF. CDR3 nucleotide sequence: TGTGCCAGCAGCTTGGGGCCTGGGAACACTGAAGCTTTCTTT. The chain uses TRBV5-5 and TRBJ1-1; D ambiguous. Germline V lookup: CDR1 SGHKS, CDR2 YYEKEE (reference sequence). The CDR3 sequence is 14 residues long. V lost 0 bases to trimming and J lost 1 base, with 7 bases between them. Full variable domain (remainder filled in from reference TRBV5-5 and TRBJ1-1): DAGVTQSPTHLIKTRGQQVTLRCSPISGHKSVSWYQQVLGQGPQFIFQYYEKEERGRGNFPDRFSARQFPNYSSELNVNALLLGDSALYLCASSLGPGNTEAFFGQGTRLTVV.

The J gene is TRBJ1-2, the V gene TRBV28; 7 bases are shared with TRBD1. The CDR3 is made up of 15 amino acids. Germline values: CDR1 MDHEN, CDR2 SYDVKM. The J segment lost 7 bases and the V segment lost 3 bases, leaving 11 bases of the junction unmatched. The CDR3, as DNA: TGTGCCAGCAGTTTCTTGGGGACAGTATCTCCTGGCTACACCTTC. It encodes CASSFLGTVSPGYTF.